A single sample gave rise to the 3 T cell receptor beta chains below, sequenced in a study of beta chain features in type 1 diabetes. What was sequenced were expressed TCRB transcripts, since all of the isolated RNA had been reverse transcribed. Using immunoSEQ multiplex PCR, the repertoire was profiled, and TCRdb retains in-frame clones only, with some absent. In the table there are 110,000 to 150,000 clones, 9.5% to 10% of which are singletons. Sequenced material: central memory CD4+ T cells from blood. These receptors were obtained from a woman aged 35 to 49 in good health.

This clone turned up a few times. The rearrangement links TRBV18 to TRBJ1-2, with no clear D. The CDR3 is 16 residues long. Trimming cost V 1 base and J 0 bases, with 12 bases left between them. Germline V gene lookup returns CDR1 KGHSH and CDR2 LQKENI. The CDR3 nucleotides read TGTGCCAGCTCACCACTTCTCGACGGGACTAACTATGGCTACACCTTC. Encoded protein: CASSPLLDGTNYGYTF.

This clone was counted only a few times. The chain couples TRBV1 to TRBJ1-1. TRBV1 is given as a pseudogene. The CDR3 consists of 14 residues. In nucleotides, the CDR3 is TGCACCAGCAGCCAAGATAGGAAGGGAGGGGGAGCTTTCTTT. This translates into CTSSQDRKGGGAFF.

This clone was observed many times. J is TRBJ2-1 and V is TRBV7-2, with TRBD2 matching 9 bases. The CDR3 consists of 15 residues. CDR1 and CDR2 (germline): SGHTA, FQGNSA. Germline trimming cut 0 bases from V and 8 bases from J; bases unmatched to any gene: 5. CDR3 sequence: CASSLAGLAVDEQFF. The CDR3 DNA reads TGTGCCAGCAGCTTAGCGGGACTAGCTGTGGATGAGCAGTTCTTC.